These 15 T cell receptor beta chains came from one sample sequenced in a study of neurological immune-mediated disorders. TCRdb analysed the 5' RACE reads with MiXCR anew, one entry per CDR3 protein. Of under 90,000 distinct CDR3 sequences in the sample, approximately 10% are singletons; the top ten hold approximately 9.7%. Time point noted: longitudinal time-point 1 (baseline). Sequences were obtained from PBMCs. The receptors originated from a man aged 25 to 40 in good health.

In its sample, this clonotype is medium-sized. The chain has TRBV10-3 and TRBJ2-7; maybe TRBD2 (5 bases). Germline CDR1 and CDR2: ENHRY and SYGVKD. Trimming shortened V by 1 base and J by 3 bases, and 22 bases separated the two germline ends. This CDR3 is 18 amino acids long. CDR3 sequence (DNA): TGTGCCATCAGTGAGTGGTTGCCAGCTTCGTTCGGGAACTACGAGCAGTACTTC. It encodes CAISEWLPASFGNYEQYF.

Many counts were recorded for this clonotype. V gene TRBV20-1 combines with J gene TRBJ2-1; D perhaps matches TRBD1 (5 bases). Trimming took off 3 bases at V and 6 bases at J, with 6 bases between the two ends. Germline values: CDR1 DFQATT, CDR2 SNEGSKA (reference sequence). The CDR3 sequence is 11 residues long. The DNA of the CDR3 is TGCAGTGCTAGGCAGGGCAATGAGCAGTTCTTC. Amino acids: CSARQGNEQFF.

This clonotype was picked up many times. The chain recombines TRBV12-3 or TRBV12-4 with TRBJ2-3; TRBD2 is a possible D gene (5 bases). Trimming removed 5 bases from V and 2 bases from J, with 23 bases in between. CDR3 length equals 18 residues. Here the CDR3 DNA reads TGTGCCAGCAGTCCCACCGGCCTTGGTCAGCGGTTCACAGATACGCAGTATTTT. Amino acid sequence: CASSPTGLGQRFTDTQYF.

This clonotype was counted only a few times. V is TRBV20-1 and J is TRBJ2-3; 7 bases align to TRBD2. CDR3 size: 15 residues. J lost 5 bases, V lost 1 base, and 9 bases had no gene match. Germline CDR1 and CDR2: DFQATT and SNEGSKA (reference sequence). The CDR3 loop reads CSARGQRGLGDTQYF. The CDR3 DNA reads TGCAGTGCTAGAGGCCAGCGGGGCTTGGGAGATACGCAGTATTTT.

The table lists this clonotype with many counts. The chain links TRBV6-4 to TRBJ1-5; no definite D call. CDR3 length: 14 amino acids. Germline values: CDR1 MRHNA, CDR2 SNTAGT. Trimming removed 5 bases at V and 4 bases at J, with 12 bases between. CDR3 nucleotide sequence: TGTGCCAGCAGTAAAGAGGACGGGAATCAGCCCCAGCATTTT. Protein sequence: CASSKEDGNQPQHF.

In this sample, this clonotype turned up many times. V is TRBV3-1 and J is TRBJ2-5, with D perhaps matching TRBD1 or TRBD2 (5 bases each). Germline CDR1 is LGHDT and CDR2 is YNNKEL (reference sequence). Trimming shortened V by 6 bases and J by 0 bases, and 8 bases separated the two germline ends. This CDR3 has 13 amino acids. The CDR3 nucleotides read TGTGCCAGCAGGGGACGCAACCAAGAGACCCAGTACTTC. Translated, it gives CASRGRNQETQYF.

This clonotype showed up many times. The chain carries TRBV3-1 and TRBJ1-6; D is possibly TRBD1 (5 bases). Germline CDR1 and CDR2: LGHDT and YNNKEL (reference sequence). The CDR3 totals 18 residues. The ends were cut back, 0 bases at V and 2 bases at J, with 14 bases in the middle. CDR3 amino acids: CASSQDHGGLTYNSPLHF. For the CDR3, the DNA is TGTGCCAGCAGCCAAGATCATGGGGGTTTGACCTATAATTCACCCCTCCACTTT.

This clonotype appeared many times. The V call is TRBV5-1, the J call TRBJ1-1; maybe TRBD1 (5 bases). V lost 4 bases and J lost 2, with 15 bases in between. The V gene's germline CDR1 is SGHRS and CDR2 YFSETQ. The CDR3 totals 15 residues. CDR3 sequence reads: CASSITIRDNTEAFF. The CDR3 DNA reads TGCGCCAGCAGCATTACGATCAGGGATAACACTGAAGCTTTCTTT.

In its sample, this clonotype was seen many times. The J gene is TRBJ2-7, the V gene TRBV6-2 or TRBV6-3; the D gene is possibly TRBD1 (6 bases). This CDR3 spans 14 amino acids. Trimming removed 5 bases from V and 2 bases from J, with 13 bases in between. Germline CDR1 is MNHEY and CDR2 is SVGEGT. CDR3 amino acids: CASSPRRDTYEQYF. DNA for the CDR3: TGTGCCAGCAGTCCGCGTCGGGACACCTACGAGCAGTACTTC.

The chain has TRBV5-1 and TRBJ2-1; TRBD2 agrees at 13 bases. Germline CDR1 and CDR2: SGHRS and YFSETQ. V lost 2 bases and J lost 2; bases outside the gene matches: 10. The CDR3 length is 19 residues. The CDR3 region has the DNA TGCGCCAGCAGCTTCTCCGGGACTAGCGGGACCCTTCCCTACAATGAGCAGTTCTTC. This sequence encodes CASSFSGTSGTLPYNEQFF. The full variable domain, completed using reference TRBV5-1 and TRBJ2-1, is KAGVTQTPRYLIKTRGQQVTLSCSPISGHRSVSWYQQTPGQGLQFLFEYFSETQRNKGNFPGRFSGRQFSNSRSEMNVSTLELGDSALYLCASSFSGTSGTLPYNEQFFGPGTRLTVL.

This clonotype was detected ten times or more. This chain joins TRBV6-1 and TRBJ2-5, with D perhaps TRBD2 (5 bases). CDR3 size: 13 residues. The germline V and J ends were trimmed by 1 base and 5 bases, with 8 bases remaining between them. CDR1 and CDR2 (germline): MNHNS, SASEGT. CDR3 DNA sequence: TGTGCCAGCAGTGAAGGTCCGGGGGAGACCCAGTACTTC. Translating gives CASSEGPGETQYF.

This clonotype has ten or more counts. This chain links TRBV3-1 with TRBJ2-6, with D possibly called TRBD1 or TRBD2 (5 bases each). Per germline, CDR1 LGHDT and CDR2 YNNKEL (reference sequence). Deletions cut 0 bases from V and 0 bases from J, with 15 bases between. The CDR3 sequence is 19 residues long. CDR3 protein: CASSQDRGRLDSGANVLTF. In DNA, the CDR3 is TGTGCCAGCAGCCAAGATCGGGGCAGACTTGACTCTGGGGCCAACGTCCTGACTTTC.

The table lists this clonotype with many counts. For the CDR3, the DNA is TGTGCCAGCAGCTTTGAGTGGGGAAGCTCCTACGAGCAGTACTTC. As protein: CASSFEWGSSYEQYF. The chain joins TRBV5-5 to TRBJ2-7; D call uncertain. Deletions cut 2 bases from V and 0 bases from J, with 12 bases between. The CDR3 totals 15 residues. Germline V gene data show CDR1 as SGHKS and CDR2 as YYEKEE (reference sequence).

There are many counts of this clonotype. In DNA form, the CDR3 reads TGTGCTAGTGGCCTAGCGGGAGGGGGTGAGCAGTTCTTC. This sequence encodes CASGLAGGGEQFF. This chain joins TRBV12-5 and TRBJ2-1; the match to TRBD2 covers 12 bases. The CDR3 covers 13 residues. The V gene's germline CDR1 is LGHNT and CDR2 FRNRAP. V gave up 6 bases and J gave up 9 bases; unmatched junction bases: 3.

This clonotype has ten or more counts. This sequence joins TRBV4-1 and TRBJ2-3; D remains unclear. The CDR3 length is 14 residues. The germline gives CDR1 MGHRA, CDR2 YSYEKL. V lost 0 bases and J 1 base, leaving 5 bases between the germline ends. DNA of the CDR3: TGCGCCAGCAGCCAAGATTTGCGCACAGATACGCAGTATTTT. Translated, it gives CASSQDLRTDTQYF.